The 22 T cell receptor beta chains reported below all come from one sample, sequenced in a study of shared clonotypes between healthy human individuals. Profiling relied on immunoSEQ multiplex PCR, and the TCRdb table lists in-frame clones only, not all of them. This sample has under 2,000,000 clones; approximately 94% occur once, and the top ten carry around 1.2%. In the naive CD8 group, cells lacked CD45RO and were positively selected for CCR7, so terminally differentiated effector memory CD45RA+ cells were left out. The sequenced sample was naive CD8+ T cells sorted from blood. Source of these receptors: a man between 18 and 35 years old in good health.

This clone was seen only a few times. The rearrangement joins TRBV9 to TRBJ1-2; no clear D. The germline gives CDR1 SGDLS, CDR2 YYNGEE. V was clipped by 0 bases and J by 4 bases, with 13 bases between them. This CDR3 is built from 15 residues. CDR3 in amino acids: CASSVAGILRYGYTF. The DNA for the CDR3 is TGTGCCAGCAGCGTAGCGGGCATTCTTCGCTATGGCTACACCTTC. Full variable domain (rest looked up from reference TRBV9 and TRBJ1-2): DSGVTQTPKHLITATGQRVTLRCSPRSGDLSVYWYQQSLDQGLQFLIQYYNGEERAKGNILERFSAQQFPDLHSELNLSSLELGDSALYFCASSVAGILRYGYTFGSGTRLTVV.

This sequence joins TRBV10-3 and TRBJ2-7; TRBD1 is a possible D gene (6 bases). This CDR3 is 12 amino acids long. The germline V and J ends were trimmed by 5 bases and 7 bases, with 12 bases remaining between them. Germline V gives CDR1 ENHRY, CDR2 SYGVKD. The CDR3, as DNA: TGTGCCATCAGTAGGGACATCGGAGAGCAGTACTTC. This sequence encodes CAISRDIGEQYF.

The V call is TRBV6-1, the J call TRBJ2-7; maybe TRBD2 (6 bases). The CDR3 extends over 13 amino acids. Per the germline V gene, CDR1 is MNHNS and CDR2 is SASEGT. Trimming removed 7 bases from V and 3 bases from J, with 13 bases in between. The CDR3: CASNERVVYEQYF. In DNA, the CDR3 is TGTGCCAGCAATGAGCGGGTTGTCTACGAGCAGTACTTC.

The chain recombines TRBV7-3 with TRBJ2-2; tentative D call: TRBD2 (6 bases). V was clipped by 4 bases and J by 6 bases, with 6 bases between them. CDR3 length: 12 residues. The germline V gene has CDR1 SGHTA and CDR2 FQGTGA. The CDR3 reads CASSSGAGELFF. CDR3 nucleotide sequence: TGTGCCAGCAGCTCGGGGGCCGGGGAGCTGTTTTTT.

The chain uses TRBV2 and TRBJ1-5; D not certain. V dropped 4 bases and J dropped 0 bases, with 16 bases sitting between them. CDR1 is SNHLY, CDR2 FYNNEI, per germline. The CDR3 runs to 17 residues. The CDR3 DNA reads as TGTGCCAGCAGTGGGGGTGCTACACTATATAGCAATCAGCCCCAGCATTTT. Translating gives CASSGGATLYSNQPQHF.

About this clone itself: At the DNA level, this CDR3 is encoded by other sequences in the same sample as well. V is TRBV4-3 and J is TRBJ2-3; TRBD2 is a possible D gene (6 bases). The V gene's germline CDR1 is LGHNA and CDR2 YSLEER. V shed 3 bases and J shed 0 bases, with 10 bases lying between them. CDR3 length equals 15 residues. The CDR3 DNA reads TGCGCCAGCAGCCAGGGGGGATCTAGCACAGATACGCAGTATTTT. Its protein is CASSQGGSSTDTQYF.

The gene calls are TRBV21-1 and TRBJ1-2; TRBD1 is the table's D call, not checked against the DNA. TRBV21-1 constitutes a pseudogene. This CDR3 is built from 16 residues. In nucleotides, the CDR3 is TGTGCCAGCAGCAAAGTGGGTCAACAGCCTAACTATGGCTACACCTTC. Amino acids: CASSKVGQQPNYGYTF.

The chain employs TRBV9 and TRBJ2-1; D might be TRBD2 (5 bases). This CDR3 spans 15 amino acids. Deletions cut 2 bases from V and 5 bases from J, with 14 bases between. The germline CDR1 and CDR2 sequences are SGDLS and YYNGEE. Here the CDR3 DNA reads TGTGCCAGCAGCGTTTCCCCGGAGAGGGACAATGAGCAGTTCTTC. It specifies CASSVSPERDNEQFF.

The chain links TRBV5-1 to TRBJ1-1, with D hard to call. The CDR3 runs 14 residues. Germline loops: CDR1 SGHRS, CDR2 YFSETQ. Trimming stripped 0 bases from V and 1 base from J, with 7 bases between. DNA for the CDR3: TGCGCCAGCAGCTTGGATATGAGGAACACTGAAGCTTTCTTT. Protein product: CASSLDMRNTEAFF.

On this clone itself: Additional DNA sequences in this sample encode the identical CDR3. The rearrangement joins TRBV27 to TRBJ2-7; the D is unclear. Germline V gene lookup returns CDR1 MNHEY and CDR2 SMNVEV (reference sequence). This CDR3 contains 13 residues. V lost 3 bases, J lost 3 bases, and 9 bases lay in between. The CDR3 coding sequence is TGTGCCAGCAGTTTCCTGTCCAGCTACGAGCAGTACTTC. Translation gives CASSFLSSYEQYF.

This chain joins TRBV6-5 and TRBJ1-2, with TRBD1 identical over 7 bases. The length of the CDR3 is 15 residues. The V gene's germline CDR1 is MNHEY and CDR2 SVGAGI. The J segment lost 4 bases and the V segment lost 2 bases, leaving 7 bases of the junction unmatched. CDR3 protein: CASSYTNRGGYGYTF. The DNA of the CDR3 is TGTGCCAGCAGTTACACGAACAGGGGAGGCTATGGCTACACCTTC.

The V call is TRBV7-6, the J call TRBJ1-2; 7 nucleotides agree with TRBD1. This CDR3 comprises 16 residues. V gave up 5 bases and J gave up 0 bases; unmatched junction bases: 9. The germline V gene encodes CDR1 SGHVS and CDR2 FNYEAQ. CDR3 DNA sequence: TGTGCCAGCAGCCCCAGACAGGGACTGGCTAACTATGGCTACACCTTC. Protein: CASSPRQGLANYGYTF.

This clone was seen a single time. The chain is built from TRBV2 and TRBJ2-3; D remains ambiguous. This CDR3 comprises 16 residues. V was cut by 8 bases and J by 0 bases, with 18 bases left in between. Germline V gene lookup returns CDR1 SNHLY and CDR2 FYNNEI. The CDR3 sequence: CASCSSTELSTDTQYF. The CDR3 coding sequence is TGTGCCAGCTGCTCCTCGACTGAACTCAGCACAGATACGCAGTATTTT.

V usage is TRBV5-6 and J usage is TRBJ2-7; TRBD1 might be the D (6 bases). From germline, CDR1 is SGHDT and CDR2 YYEEEE. Trimming took off 4 bases at V and 1 base at J, with 12 bases between the two ends. The CDR3 runs to 14 residues. In DNA, the CDR3 is TGTGCCAGCAGCCCTACTGGACAGTCCTACGAGCAGTACTTC. It is translated as CASSPTGQSYEQYF.

V gene TRBV6-5 combines with J gene TRBJ1-6; D is possibly TRBD1 (6 bases). V lost 2 bases and J lost 6, with 11 bases in between. This CDR3 is built from 15 residues. Germline V gene sequence: CDR1 MNHEY, CDR2 SVGAGI. This CDR3 is CASSYETGLNSPLHF. The CDR3 nucleotides read TGTGCCAGCAGTTACGAGACAGGACTTAATTCACCCCTCCACTTT.

The rearrangement links TRBV5-4 to TRBJ2-1; D not certain. The CDR3 totals 13 residues. The germline V and J ends were trimmed by 9 bases and 1 base, with 11 bases remaining between them. Germline lookup yields CDR1 SGHNT and CDR2 YYREEE (reference sequence). The CDR3 nucleotides read TGTGCCACCAAAGACGGTTCCTACAATGAGCAGTTCTTC. It translates to CATKDGSYNEQFF.

V and J are TRBV18 and TRBJ2-1; no definite D call. V was cut by 0 bases and J by 1 base, with 10 bases left in between. The CDR3 is made up of 16 amino acids. Per the germline V gene, CDR1 is KGHSH and CDR2 is LQKENI. The CDR3 here is CASSPPGSQSYNEQFF. CDR3 nucleotide sequence: TGTGCCAGCTCACCACCGGGCAGCCAGTCCTACAATGAGCAGTTCTTC. Full variable domain (missing parts from reference TRBV18 and TRBJ2-1): NAGVMQNPRHLVRRRGQEARLRCSPMKGHSHVYWYRQLPEEGLKFMVYLQKENIIDESGMPKERFSAEFPKEGPSILRIQQVVRGDSAAYFCASSPPGSQSYNEQFFGPGTRLTVL.

The table lists this clone with a count of one. The V call is TRBV6-1, the J call TRBJ2-7; a possible D gene is TRBD1 (5 bases). Germline CDR1 MNHNS, CDR2 SASEGT. V was clipped by 4 bases and J by 2 bases, with 18 bases between them. The CDR3 consists of 16 residues. CDR3 sequence reads: CASSALRVLSAYEQYF. For the CDR3, the DNA is TGTGCCAGCAGTGCTCTCAGGGTATTGTCCGCCTACGAGCAGTACTTC.

About this clone itself: Other DNA sequences in this specimen translate into the identical CDR3. V is TRBV7-9 and J is TRBJ2-5; 10 nucleotides agree with TRBD1. Germline V gives CDR1 SEHNR, CDR2 FQNEAQ (reference sequence). The junction had 7 bases not matched to a gene; V was cut back by 4 bases and J by 5 bases. This CDR3 spans 15 amino acids. CDR3 in DNA: TGTGCCAGCAGCTCCGGGACAGGGGTCTGGGAGACCCAGTACTTC. Amino acid sequence: CASSSGTGVWETQYF.

The CDR3, as DNA: TGTGCCAGTAGTATACCAGGGGTCCGACAAAACTACGAGCAGTACTTC. Encoded protein: CASSIPGVRQNYEQYF. V gene TRBV19 combines with J gene TRBJ2-7; the D gene is possibly TRBD1 (6 bases). The V gene's germline CDR1 is LNHDA and CDR2 SQIVND (reference sequence). Trimming removed 2 bases from V and 3 bases from J, with 17 bases in between. The CDR3 extends over 16 amino acids.

This clone came up a few times. The chain uses TRBV19 and TRBJ1-5; possibly TRBD1 for D (5 bases). V lost 3 bases and J 4 bases, leaving 13 bases between the germline ends. Per germline, CDR1 LNHDA and CDR2 SQIVND (reference sequence). There are 15 residues in the CDR3. DNA of the CDR3: TGTGCCAGTAGTATCACGGGACTGCCTAATCAGCCCCAGCATTTT. Amino acid sequence: CASSITGLPNQPQHF.

About this clone: Distinct nucleotide sequences in the sample also encode this CDR3. This chain connects TRBV9 to TRBJ2-2; no clear D gene. Germline V gene lookup returns CDR1 SGDLS and CDR2 YYNGEE. CDR3 length equals 12 residues. The V end was cut by 3 bases, the J end by 5 bases, with 5 bases between. In DNA form, the CDR3 reads TGTGCCAGCAGCGCCCTTACCGGGGAGCTGTTTTTT. Translation: CASSALTGELFF.